This T cell receptor beta chain was recorded in a study of T cells expressing NK-cell markers. Looking at the study overall: There were seven HCMV-seropositive donors and one seronegative donor among the eight sequenced.

Germline-derived CDR1 and CDR2 are SGHRS and YFSETQ. This CDR3 is built from 14 residues. Generation of TCR beta cDNA was performed by 5'RACE template switching incorporating UMIs. TCRdb re-called the 5' RACE reads; every CDR3 protein appears as one record, without DNA. The table for this sample gives over 350,000 distinct CDR3 sequences. General study findings and limits: NKG2C+ dominant clonotypes from 6 or 7 donors made up about 1.0-8% of CD8+ T cells. The HCMV specificity of the expanded NKG2C+ T cell clones stayed unresolved.

Points on this clonotype: As yet, its antigen is unknown.

The chain joins TRBV5-1 to TRBJ2-3; with no DNA, the TCRdb D assignment of TRBD1 cannot be verified. Sequencing was performed on blood T cells: a sorted CD56 or NKG2C T cell subset, CD4+ or CD8+ T cells, or bulk PBMC T cells (not recorded which). The receptor's source is a woman aged 45-65 years in good health. CDR3 in amino acids: CATYYEGGADTQYF.